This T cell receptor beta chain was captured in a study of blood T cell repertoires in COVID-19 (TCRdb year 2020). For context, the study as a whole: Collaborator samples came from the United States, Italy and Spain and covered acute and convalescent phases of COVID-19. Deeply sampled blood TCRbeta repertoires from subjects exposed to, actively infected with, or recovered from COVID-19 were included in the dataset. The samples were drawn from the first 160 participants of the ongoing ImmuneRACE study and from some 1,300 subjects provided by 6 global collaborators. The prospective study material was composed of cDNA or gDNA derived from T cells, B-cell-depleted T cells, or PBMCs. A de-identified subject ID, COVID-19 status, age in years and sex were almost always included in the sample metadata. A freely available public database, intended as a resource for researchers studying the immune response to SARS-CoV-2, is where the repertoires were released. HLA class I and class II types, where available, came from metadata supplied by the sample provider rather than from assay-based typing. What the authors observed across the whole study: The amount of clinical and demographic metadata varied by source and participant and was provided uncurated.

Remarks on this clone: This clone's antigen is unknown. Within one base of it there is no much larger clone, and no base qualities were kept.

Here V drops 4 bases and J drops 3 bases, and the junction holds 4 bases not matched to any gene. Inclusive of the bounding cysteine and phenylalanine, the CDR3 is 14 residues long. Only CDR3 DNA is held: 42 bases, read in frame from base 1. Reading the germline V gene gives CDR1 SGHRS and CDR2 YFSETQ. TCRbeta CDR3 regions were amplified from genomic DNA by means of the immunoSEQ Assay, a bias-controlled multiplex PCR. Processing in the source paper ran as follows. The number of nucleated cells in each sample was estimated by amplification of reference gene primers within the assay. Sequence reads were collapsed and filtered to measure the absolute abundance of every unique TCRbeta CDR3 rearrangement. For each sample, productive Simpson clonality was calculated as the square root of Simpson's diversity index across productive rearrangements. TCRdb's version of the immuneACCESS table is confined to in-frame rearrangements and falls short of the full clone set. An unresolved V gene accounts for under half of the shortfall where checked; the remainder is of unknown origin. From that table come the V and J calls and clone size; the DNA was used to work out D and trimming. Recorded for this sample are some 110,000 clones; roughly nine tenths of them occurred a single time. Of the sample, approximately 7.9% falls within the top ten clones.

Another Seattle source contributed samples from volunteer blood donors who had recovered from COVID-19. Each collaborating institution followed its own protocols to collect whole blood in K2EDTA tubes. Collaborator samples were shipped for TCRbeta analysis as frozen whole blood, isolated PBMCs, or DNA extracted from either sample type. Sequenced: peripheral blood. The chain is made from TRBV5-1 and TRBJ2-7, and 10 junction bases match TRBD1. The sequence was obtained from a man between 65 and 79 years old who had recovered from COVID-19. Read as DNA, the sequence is TGCGCCAGCAGCGAGGGGGACAGGGGCTACGAGCAGTACTTC. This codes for CASSEGDRGYEQYF.